This is a list of T cell receptor beta chains from one sample in a study of regulatory T cells in long-lasting Graves disease. TCRdb used MiXCR to reprocess the multiplex PCR reads, holding one entry per CDR3 protein. This table has 350,000 to 500,000 distinct CDR3 sequences, about 17% appearing once. This sample was also put to use in a study of T cells in Graves' hyperthyroidism and ophthalmopathy.

Sequences were derived from peripheral blood mononuclear cells (PBMCs), sampled at new diagnosis, from a patient treated with antithyroid drugs. Source of these receptors: a woman in her twenties or thirties with Graves disease. CDR3s include the opening cysteine and the closing phenylalanine or tryptophan. Each record gives: J gene, V gene, CDR3 protein.

j_call: TRBJ2-5
v_call: TRBV7-3
cdr3_aa: CASSLTKEETQYF

j_call: TRBJ2-7
v_call: TRBV28
cdr3_aa: CASSQTSGEQYF

j_call: TRBJ2-2
v_call: TRBV18
cdr3_aa: CASSPSSGRPSAGELFF

j_call: TRBJ2-7
v_call: TRBV11-2
cdr3_aa: CASSPRLWDEQYF

j_call: TRBJ1-2
v_call: TRBV6-1
cdr3_aa: CASSVTGFGYTF

j_call: TRBJ2-1
v_call: TRBV7-9
cdr3_aa: CASSFGRWGNPVADEQFF

j_call: TRBJ2-2
v_call: TRBV4-2
cdr3_aa: CASRPWGSSANTGELFF

j_call: TRBJ2-1
v_call: TRBV15
cdr3_aa: CATSTLAGGQHNEQFF

j_call: TRBJ2-5
v_call: TRBV11-1
cdr3_aa: CANSRPNRFWETLYF

j_call: TRBJ2-7
v_call: TRBV11-2
cdr3_aa: CASSFRSGRGYEQYF

j_call: TRBJ2-5
v_call: TRBV30
cdr3_aa: CAWGSSLEQYF

j_call: TRBJ2-5
v_call: TRBV13
cdr3_aa: CASSQGGGSGYQETQYF

j_call: TRBJ2-1
v_call: TRBV5-6
cdr3_aa: CASSLGTPAYNEQFF

j_call: TRBJ1-1
v_call: TRBV5-1
cdr3_aa: CASSLAQPWNTEAFF

j_call: TRBJ2-1
v_call: TRBV20-1
cdr3_aa: CSARLAGGHWNEQFF

j_call: TRBJ1-6
v_call: TRBV12-3/TRBV12-4
cdr3_aa: CASSLGGGDSPLHF

j_call: TRBJ1-5
v_call: TRBV19
cdr3_aa: CASIPSRTGDQPQHF

j_call: TRBJ1-1
v_call: TRBV18
cdr3_aa: CASTGGLSEAFF

j_call: TRBJ2-5
v_call: TRBV29-1
cdr3_aa: CSVGPAGAWEETQYF

j_call: TRBJ2-1
v_call: TRBV20-1
cdr3_aa: CSARDWQSGSYNEQFF

j_call: TRBJ2-5
v_call: TRBV13
cdr3_aa: CASSPREETQYF

j_call: TRBJ2-5
v_call: TRBV7-9
cdr3_aa: CASSFMLGTEKRETQYF

j_call: TRBJ1-2
v_call: TRBV20-1
cdr3_aa: CSAMPGQGYGYTF

j_call: TRBJ2-3
v_call: TRBV19
cdr3_aa: CASRKQGTDRDTQYF

j_call: TRBJ1-1
v_call: TRBV13
cdr3_aa: CASAQDSEAFF

j_call: TRBJ2-1
v_call: TRBV5-1
cdr3_aa: CASSADILAGGSNEQFF

j_call: TRBJ2-1
v_call: TRBV28
cdr3_aa: CASSYPRLAVPEQFF

j_call: TRBJ1-5
v_call: TRBV30
cdr3_aa: CAWDLSGNQPQHF

j_call: TRBJ2-5
v_call: TRBV2
cdr3_aa: CASRRGPQETQYF

j_call: TRBJ2-1
v_call: TRBV6-1
cdr3_aa: CASSQPGTPRPEQFF

j_call: TRBJ2-2
v_call: TRBV6-1
cdr3_aa: CASSESGRTGELFF

j_call: TRBJ2-5
v_call: TRBV12-5
cdr3_aa: CASGLGSLSRETQYF

j_call: TRBJ2-7
v_call: TRBV4-1
cdr3_aa: CASSQGEGTGSYEQYF

j_call: TRBJ1-1
v_call: TRBV12-3/TRBV12-4
cdr3_aa: CASSSDITEAFF

j_call: TRBJ2-5
v_call: TRBV6-2/TRBV6-3
cdr3_aa: CASSSSGTRETQYF

j_call: TRBJ2-1
v_call: TRBV20-1
cdr3_aa: CSARSSSGRRFDEQFF

j_call: TRBJ1-3
v_call: TRBV6-2/TRBV6-3
cdr3_aa: CASSYSEGPGNTIYF

j_call: TRBJ1-2
v_call: TRBV15
cdr3_aa: CATSSQTGSSYGYTF

j_call: TRBJ2-4
v_call: TRBV28
cdr3_aa: CASSLYGDENIQYF

j_call: TRBJ2-3
v_call: TRBV6-1
cdr3_aa: CASSPGTGGEGTQYF

j_call: TRBJ1-2
v_call: TRBV28
cdr3_aa: CASSSPAHVYGYTF

j_call: TRBJ1-1
v_call: TRBV5-8
cdr3_aa: CASSQGFEAFF

j_call: TRBJ2-1
v_call: TRBV28
cdr3_aa: CASSGLAGAYNEQFF

j_call: TRBJ2-7
v_call: TRBV29-1
cdr3_aa: CSVTGRALGYEQYF

j_call: TRBJ2-7
v_call: TRBV9
cdr3_aa: CASSEGGEQYF

j_call: TRBJ2-3
v_call: TRBV7-9
cdr3_aa: CASSSAGSWRGSADTQYF

j_call: TRBJ1-5
v_call: TRBV5-1
cdr3_aa: CASSGTGNPDQPQHF

j_call: TRBJ1-5
v_call: TRBV6-1
cdr3_aa: CASTQGQPQHF

j_call: TRBJ1-4
v_call: TRBV5-1
cdr3_aa: CASRSAGVEKLFF

j_call: TRBJ1-2
v_call: TRBV19
cdr3_aa: CASIDPDTRIGGYTF

j_call: TRBJ2-2
v_call: TRBV20-1
cdr3_aa: CSAHSGRIGGELFF

j_call: TRBJ2-1
v_call: TRBV7-9
cdr3_aa: CASSLVGYEQFF

j_call: TRBJ2-1
v_call: TRBV7-9
cdr3_aa: CASSLERRGHNEQFF

j_call: TRBJ2-4
v_call: TRBV25-1
cdr3_aa: CASSAQGWGTKNIQYF